This paragraph reports one T cell receptor beta chain. The data belong to a study of blood T cell repertoires in COVID-19. On the study more broadly: The United States, Italy and Spain were the sources of the acute and convalescent COVID-19 samples. T cells, B-cell-depleted T cells, or PBMCs supplied cDNA or gDNA.

Original methodology: For nucleated cells, counts were estimated from reference gene primer amplification. TCRdb's copy holds only in-frame clones and misses some; the assay was immunoSEQ multiplex PCR. That table is the source of V, J and clone size, and D and trimming were worked out from the DNA. The sample shows 200,000 to 300,000 clones, about 85% of them seen only once. Losses at the gene ends were 5 bases for V and 5 bases for J; bases not matched to a gene: 9. The length of the CDR3 is 14 residues. The germline gives CDR1 MNHNY, CDR2 SVGAGI (reference sequence). This TCR derives from a man between 60 and 75 years old with acute or convalescent COVID-19. Source material: peripheral blood. This sequence joins TRBV6-6 and TRBJ2-7; 7 bases are a match to TRBD1. The CDR3 loop reads CASSRTGRGNEQYF. CDR3 nucleotide sequence: TGTGCCAGCAGTCGGACAGGAAGAGGTAACGAGCAGTACTTC.